This record covers a single T cell receptor beta chain. Clones were sequenced by immunoSEQ multiplex PCR, and TCRdb holds only the in-frame ones, with some missing. The table shows tens of thousands of clones, with around 94% occurring only once. This CDR3 has 12 amino acids. Germline-derived CDR1 and CDR2 are SGHTA and FQGNSA. The V end lost 5 bases, the J end lost 10 bases, and 11 bases lay between the germline ends. This entry comes from a study of technical replicates of blood from several donors. The clonotype comes from a human donor in good health. Specimen: T cells isolated from PBMCs. The gene calls are TRBV7-2 and TRBJ1-4; TRBD1 might be the D (6 bases). CDR3 amino acids: CASSVGTRKLFF. The CDR3 region has the DNA TGTGCCAGCAGCGTTGGGACAAGAAAACTGTTTTTT.